One T cell receptor (beta chain) is described in this entry. The data were obtained in a study of patients and donors after allogeneic stem cell transplantation. A single record per CDR3 protein comes from TCRdb applying MiXCR to the RT-PCR reads. The profile covers 190,000 or so distinct CDR3 sequences, with roughly two fifths appearing a single time and roughly 10% taken by the ten largest. The CDR3 consists of 14 residues. V was clipped by 5 bases and J by 3 bases, with 14 bases between them. Germline CDR1 SEHNR, CDR2 FQNEAQ (reference sequence). V usage is TRBV7-9 and J usage is TRBJ2-7, with D tentatively TRBD1 (6 bases). Material for sequencing was blood, either unsorted or a sorted T cell fraction (not recorded which). The receptor comes from a human donor who was either an allogeneic HSCT recipient or a stem cell or donor lymphocyte infusion donor (not recorded which). It is not recorded whose cells these are; they may come from a transplant donor. The CDR3 DNA reads as TGTGCCAGCAGCCCCAGGGGAAAAGGCTACGAGCAGTACTTC. It encodes CASSPRGKGYEQYF. The whole variable domain, remainder taken from reference TRBV7-9 and TRBJ2-7, is DTGVSQNPRHKITKRGQNVTFRCDPISEHNRLYWYRQTLGQGPEFLTYFQNEAQLEKSRLLSDRFSAERPKGSFSTLEIQRTEQGDSAMYLCASSPRGKGYEQYFGPGTRLTVT.